This T cell receptor beta chain came from a study of cytomegalovirus exposure and HLA in healthy donors. Whole-study findings and limits: Diagnosis of cytomegalovirus status made by the classifier reportedly showed high specificity and sensitivity.

Vbeta (60) and Jbeta (13) primers were used in the PCR. Profiling relied on immunoSEQ multiplex PCR, and the TCRdb table lists in-frame clones only, not all of them. The repertoire holds about 130,000 clones, with approximately 82% as singletons. This clone was seen once. No antigen is known for it. The V and J ends lost 3 bases and 4 bases, in that order; junction bases with no gene match: 3. CDR3 size: 14 residues. CDR1 and CDR2 from the germline V gene are KGHSH and LQKENI. Sequencing was done on a sample of PBMCs. This clonotype was obtained from a boy aged 2 to 9 in good health and CMV-seronegative. This sequence joins TRBV18 and TRBJ1-3, with 7 nucleotides matching TRBD1. CDR3 sequence (DNA): TGTGCCAGCTCACCCCAGACAGGGGGAAACACCATATATTTT. It specifies CASSPQTGGNTIYF.